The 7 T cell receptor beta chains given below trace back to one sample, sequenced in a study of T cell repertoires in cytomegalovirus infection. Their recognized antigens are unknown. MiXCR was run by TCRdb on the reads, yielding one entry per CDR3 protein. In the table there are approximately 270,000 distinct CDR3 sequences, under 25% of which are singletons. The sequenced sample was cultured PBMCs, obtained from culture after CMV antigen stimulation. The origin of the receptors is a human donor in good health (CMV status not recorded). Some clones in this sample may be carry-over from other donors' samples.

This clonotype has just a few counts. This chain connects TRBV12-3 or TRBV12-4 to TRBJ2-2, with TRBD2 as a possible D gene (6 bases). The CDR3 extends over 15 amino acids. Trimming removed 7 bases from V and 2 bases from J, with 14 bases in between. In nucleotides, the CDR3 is TGTGCCAGCACCATGGGGGGTTCCAACACCGGGGAGCTGTTTTTT. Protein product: CASTMGGSNTGELFF.

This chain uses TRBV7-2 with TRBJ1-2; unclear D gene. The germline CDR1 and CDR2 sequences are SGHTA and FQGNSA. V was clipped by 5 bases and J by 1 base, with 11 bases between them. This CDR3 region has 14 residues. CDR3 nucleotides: TGTGCCAGCAGCCCGTCGGGTTTTAACTATGGCTACACCTTC. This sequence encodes CASSPSGFNYGYTF.

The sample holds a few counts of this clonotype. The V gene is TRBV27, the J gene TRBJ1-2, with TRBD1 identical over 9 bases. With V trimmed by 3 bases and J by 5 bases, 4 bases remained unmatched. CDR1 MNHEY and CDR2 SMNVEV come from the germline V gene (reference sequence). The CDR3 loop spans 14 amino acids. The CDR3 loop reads CASSFVGQGYGYTF. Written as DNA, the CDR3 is TGTGCCAGCAGTTTCGTCGGACAGGGGTATGGCTACACCTTC.

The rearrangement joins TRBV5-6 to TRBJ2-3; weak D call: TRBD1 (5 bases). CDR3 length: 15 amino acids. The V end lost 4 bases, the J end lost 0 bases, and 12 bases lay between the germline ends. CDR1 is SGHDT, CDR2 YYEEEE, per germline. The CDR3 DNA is TGTGCCAGCAGCCTCAGGGCAGGGAGCACAGATACGCAGTATTTT. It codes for CASSLRAGSTDTQYF.

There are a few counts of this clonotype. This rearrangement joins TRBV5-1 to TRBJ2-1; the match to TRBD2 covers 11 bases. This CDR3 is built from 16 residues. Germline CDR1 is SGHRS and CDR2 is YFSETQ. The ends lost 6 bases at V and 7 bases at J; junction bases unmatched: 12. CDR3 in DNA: TGCGCCAGCAACAACTTGGGGGGACTAGCGGCAAATGAGCAGTTCTTC. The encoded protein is CASNNLGGLAANEQFF.

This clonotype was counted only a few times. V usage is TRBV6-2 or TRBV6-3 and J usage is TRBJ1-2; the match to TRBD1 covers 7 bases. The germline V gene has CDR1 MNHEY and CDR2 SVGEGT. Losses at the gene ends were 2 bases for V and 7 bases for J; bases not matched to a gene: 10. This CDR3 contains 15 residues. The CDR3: CASSYAPTGNGGYTF. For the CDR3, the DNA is TGTGCCAGCAGTTACGCCCCGACAGGGAATGGTGGCTACACCTTC.

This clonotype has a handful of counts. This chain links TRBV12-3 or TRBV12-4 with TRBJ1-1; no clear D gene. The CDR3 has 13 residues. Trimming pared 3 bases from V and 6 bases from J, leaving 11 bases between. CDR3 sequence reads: CASSFSAGAEAFF. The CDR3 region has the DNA TGTGCCAGCAGTTTCTCGGCAGGCGCTGAAGCTTTCTTT.